Listed here are 26 T cell receptor beta chains from one sample, sequenced in a study of Ad26.COV2.S vaccination and SARS-CoV-2 variants. The treatment: 15 to 20 received Ad26.COV2.S at low or high dose, single or two shots; five or six received placebo; per-sample allocation not given. Material that was analyzed had been drawn on day 63 after the first vaccine or placebo injection. The assay was immunoSEQ multiplex PCR, and TCRdb's table has in-frame clones only and misses some. The sample has hundreds of thousands of clones, 65% to 90% seen once; the top ten hold around 10%. The material was peripheral blood, obtained in a trial of Ad26.COV2.S vaccine versus placebo. Source of these receptors: a person between 18 and 59 years old who received the Ad26.COV2.S COVID-19 vaccine or a placebo.

CDR3 nucleotides: TGTGCCAGCATAGCGGGAGGCCCCTTTACCTACGAGCAGTACTTC. As protein: CASIAGGPFTYEQYF. This chain uses TRBV28 with TRBJ2-7; 10 bases map to TRBD2. CDR3 size: 15 residues. CDR1 MDHEN and CDR2 SYDVKM come from the germline V gene. The trim removed 7 bases at V and 2 bases at J, leaving 8 bases unmatched.

CDR3 nucleotide sequence: TGTGCCAGCACCATACAGACAGACACCCTTACCTACGAGCAGTACTTC. It is translated as CASTIQTDTLTYEQYF. This chain links TRBV2 with TRBJ2-7; possible D gene TRBD1, 5 bases. CDR1 SNHLY and CDR2 FYNNEI come from the germline V gene. Trimming shortened V by 7 bases and J by 2 bases, and 21 bases separated the two germline ends. CDR3 size: 16 residues.

The rearrangement links TRBV11-2 to TRBJ1-3; no reliable D call. The CDR3 runs to 13 residues. CDR1 SGHAT and CDR2 FQNNGV come from the germline V gene. The V end lost 1 base, the J end lost 0 bases, and 1 base lay between the germline ends. The CDR3 DNA sequence: TGTGCCAGCAGCTTAGGCTCTGGAAACACCATATATTTT. Protein product: CASSLGSGNTIYF.

The J gene is TRBJ2-7, the V gene TRBV28; the D is unclear. The CDR3 is 10 amino acids. V was clipped by 5 bases and J by 4 bases, with 3 bases between them. Germline CDR1 is MDHEN and CDR2 is SYDVKM. CDR3 bases: TGTGCCAGCAGTGGATACGAGCAGTACTTC. Translating gives CASSGYEQYF.

The chain carries TRBV7-2 and TRBJ1-2; D might be TRBD1 (5 bases). The CDR3 extends over 13 amino acids. V dropped 8 bases and J dropped 7 bases, with 17 bases sitting between them. Germline V lookup: CDR1 SGHTA, CDR2 FQGNSA. Here the CDR3 reads CASSPGQGFGYTF. The CDR3 DNA is TGTGCCAGCTCCCCGGGGCAGGGCTTTGGCTACACCTTC.

V usage is TRBV19 and J usage is TRBJ1-2; D remains unclear. Deletions cut 7 bases from V and 0 bases from J, with 15 bases between. Germline CDR1 LNHDA, CDR2 SQIVND (reference sequence). This CDR3 is built from 15 residues. The CDR3 DNA sequence: TGTGCCAGTAATAGGCGCGGATCAGCTAACTATGGCTACACCTTC. Translating gives CASNRRGSANYGYTF.

This chain links TRBV6-5 with TRBJ2-5, with no clear D. Per germline, CDR1 MNHEY and CDR2 SVGAGI. The CDR3 has 14 residues. Trimming removed 2 bases at V and 3 bases at J, with 10 bases between. The CDR3 loop reads CASSYRDLEETQYF. CDR3 DNA sequence: TGTGCCAGCAGTTACCGAGACTTGGAAGAGACCCAGTACTTC.

This chain uses TRBV7-2 with TRBJ2-1, with 7 bases fitting TRBD2. Trimming removed 5 bases from V and 2 bases from J; junction bases left unmatched: 9. The CDR3 has 16 amino acids. Germline CDR1 SGHTA, CDR2 FQGNSA. CDR3 sequence: CASSPERGFTYNEQFF. The DNA for the CDR3 is TGTGCCAGCAGCCCAGAGCGGGGTTTTACCTACAATGAGCAGTTCTTC.

As regards this clone: At one end the junction does not follow the germline gene, possibly because of a read error. The gene calls are TRBV27 and TRBJ2-7, with 10 positions matching TRBD2. Germline V gene lookup returns CDR1 MNHEY and CDR2 SMNVEV (reference sequence). The CDR3 runs 15 residues. CDR3 amino acids: CASSLSLAGEYEQYF. DNA for the CDR3: TGTGCCAGCAGTCTATCCCTAGCGGGAGAGTACGAGCAGTACTTC.

The chain employs TRBV19 and TRBJ2-1, with D uncertain. The CDR3 has 12 residues. From germline, CDR1 is LNHDA and CDR2 SQIVND (reference sequence). Trimming cost V 8 bases and J 2 bases, with 7 bases left between them. The CDR3 here is CASVGAYNEQFF. CDR3 DNA: TGTGCCAGTGTCGGCGCCTACAATGAGCAGTTCTTC.

This chain joins TRBV7-2 and TRBJ2-5; D perhaps matches TRBD2 (5 bases). Germline V gene sequence: CDR1 SGHTA, CDR2 FQGNSA. This CDR3 is 15 amino acids long. Trimming shortened V by 4 bases and J by 5 bases, and 17 bases separated the two germline ends. The CDR3 coding sequence is TGTGCCAGCAGCTCCTCGCTGAGGGTTTGGGAGACCCAGTACTTC. Its translation is CASSSSLRVWETQYF. The entire variable domain, with the rest obtained from reference TRBV7-2 and TRBJ2-5, is as follows: GAGVSQSPSNKVTEKGKDVELRCDPISGHTALYWYRQSLGQGLEFLIYFQGNSAPDKSGLPSDRFSAERTGGSVSTLTIQRTQQEDSAVYLCASSSSLRVWETQYFGPGTRLLVL.

The genes are TRBV5-1 and TRBJ2-1, with unresolved D. With 2 bases removed from V and 5 bases from J, the gap between germline ends came to 11 bases. Germline V gene data show CDR1 as SGHRS and CDR2 as YFSETQ. CDR3 length equals 14 residues. The DNA for the CDR3 is TGCGCCAGCAGCTTTGATGACCGCGACAATGAGCAGTTCTTC. It yields the protein CASSFDDRDNEQFF.

The chain links TRBV4-3 to TRBJ1-2; a weak D match, TRBD1 (5 bases). CDR1 is LGHNA and CDR2 is YSLEER in the germline V gene. Trimming removed 0 bases from V and 8 bases from J, with 16 bases in between. The CDR3 runs 15 residues. The CDR3 region has the DNA TGCGCCAGCAGCCAAGAGTTGTTGTCAGGGATGGGCTACACCTTC. Translated: CASSQELLSGMGYTF.

The chain couples TRBV4-2 to TRBJ2-3; no firm D call. The germline gives CDR1 LGHNA, CDR2 YNFKEQ. Trimming pared 0 bases from V and 2 bases from J, leaving 21 bases between. This CDR3 has 19 residues. CDR3 region: CASSQELAVWLTSTDTQYF. The CDR3 DNA reads as TGTGCCAGCAGCCAAGAACTGGCCGTTTGGCTCACATCCACAGATACGCAGTATTTT.

The chain links TRBV9 to TRBJ2-7; D uncertain. V was trimmed by 0 bases and J by 3 bases, leaving 13 bases between them. The CDR3 spans 15 residues. Germline assignment: CDR1 SGDLS and CDR2 YYNGEE. The CDR3, as DNA: TGTGCCAGCAGCGTAGGGGATGCTCCGTACTACGAGCAGTACTTC. Translation: CASSVGDAPYYEQYF. Complete variable domain (other parts from reference TRBV9 and TRBJ2-7): DSGVTQTPKHLITATGQRVTLRCSPRSGDLSVYWYQQSLDQGLQFLIQYYNGEERAKGNILERFSAQQFPDLHSELNLSSLELGDSALYFCASSVGDAPYYEQYFGPGTRLTVT.

This chain joins TRBV9 and TRBJ1-5, with D possibly matching TRBD1 (6 bases). This CDR3 is 15 amino acids long. Trimming removed 3 bases from V and 7 bases from J, with 17 bases in between. In germline, CDR1 is SGDLS, CDR2 YYNGEE. Written as DNA, the CDR3 is TGTGCCAGCAGCGAGGGACAAGCCTTAGGCCAGCCCCAGCATTTT. It encodes CASSEGQALGQPQHF.

The V call is TRBV30, the J call TRBJ2-1, with a possible D match to TRBD2 (5 bases). This CDR3 spans 14 amino acids. Trimming removed 2 bases from V and 8 bases from J, with 16 bases in between. Germline V gene lookup returns CDR1 GTSNPN and CDR2 SVGIG (reference sequence). The CDR3: CAWSRGLGADEQFF. The CDR3 region has the DNA TGTGCCTGGAGTCGCGGTCTAGGAGCGGATGAGCAGTTCTTC.

Of note for this clone: Additional DNA sequences in this sample encode the identical CDR3. The chain joins TRBV5-6 to TRBJ2-5, with D hard to call. The CDR3 consists of 11 residues. Trimming shortened V by 2 bases and J by 4 bases, and 3 bases separated the two germline ends. The germline V gene has CDR1 SGHDT and CDR2 YYEEEE. The CDR3 DNA follows: TGTGCCAGCAGCTTTGGAGAGACCCAGTACTTC. Its translation: CASSFGETQYF.

The rearrangement links TRBV5-4 to TRBJ1-3; D is unresolved. Trimming shortened V by 0 bases and J by 0 bases, and 10 bases separated the two germline ends. The CDR3 is 16 residues long. CDR1 is SGHNT and CDR2 is YYREEE in the germline V gene (reference sequence). The CDR3 DNA is TGTGCCAGCAGCTTGGTACCGGCTCTCTCTGGAAACACCATATATTTT. It encodes CASSLVPALSGNTIYF.

This chain connects TRBV19 to TRBJ2-3, with D tentatively TRBD2 (6 bases). CDR1 and CDR2 from the germline V gene are LNHDA and SQIVND (reference sequence). The CDR3 consists of 20 residues. V lost 3 bases and J 2 bases, leaving 27 bases between the germline ends. The CDR3 sequence: CASSIPGDIFPLTNTDTQYF. In DNA, the CDR3 is TGTGCCAGTAGTATCCCGGGGGATATATTCCCCTTGACAAACACAGATACGCAGTATTTT.

The chain is built from TRBV14 and TRBJ1-6; the D is unclear. Trimming pared 4 bases from V and 7 bases from J, leaving 11 bases between. This CDR3 spans 14 amino acids. CDR1 and CDR2 from the germline V gene are SGHDN and FVKESK. The chain's CDR3 is CASSLGVGNSPLHF. The CDR3 DNA reads TGTGCCAGCAGCCTTGGCGTTGGGAATTCACCCCTCCACTTT.

This sequence joins TRBV19 and TRBJ1-2; possible D gene TRBD1, 5 bases. V was trimmed by 6 bases and J by 1 base, leaving 15 bases between them. The length of the CDR3 is 15 residues. CDR1 is LNHDA and CDR2 is SQIVND in the germline V gene (reference sequence). The CDR3 DNA follows: TGTGCCAGTAGGGCAGAGGACACGAGTAACTATGGCTACACCTTC. This encodes CASRAEDTSNYGYTF. Full variable domain (missing parts from reference TRBV19 and TRBJ1-2): DGGITQSPKYLFRKEGQNVTLSCEQNLNHDAMYWYRQDPGQGLRLIYYSQIVNDFQKGDIAEGYSVSREKKESFPLTVTSAQKNPTAFYLCASRAEDTSNYGYTFGSGTRLTVV.

This clone was observed once. This rearrangement joins TRBV6-6 to TRBJ2-7, with unresolved D. Trimming took 7 bases from V and 0 from J, leaving 10 bases between them. From germline, CDR1 is MNHNY and CDR2 SVGAGI (reference sequence). This CDR3 spans 13 amino acids. The CDR3 region is CASTIWSSYEQYF. The CDR3, as DNA: TGTGCCAGCACCATATGGAGCTCCTACGAGCAGTACTTC.

The chain uses TRBV6-5 and TRBJ2-5; D is unclear. The CDR3 is 12 residues long. Between the trimmed V and J ends, which lost 4 bases and 5 bases, there was a span of 8 bases. CDR1 and CDR2 from the germline V gene are MNHEY and SVGAGI. DNA for the CDR3: TGTGCCAGCAGTTTCCTCCAGGAGACCCAGTACTTC. It yields the protein CASSFLQETQYF.

V gene TRBV11-1 combines with J gene TRBJ2-2, with TRBD1 matching over 7 bases. The V and J ends lost 5 bases and 5 bases, in that order; junction bases with no gene match: 8. Germline CDR1 is SGHAT and CDR2 is FQDESV (reference sequence). The length of the CDR3 is 15 residues. CDR3 residues: CASSPLARGTGELFF. The CDR3 bases are TGTGCCAGCAGCCCCCTTGCCAGGGGGACCGGGGAGCTGTTTTTT.

The genes are TRBV6-2 or TRBV6-3 and TRBJ1-5; perhaps TRBD1 as D (6 bases). Deletions cut 6 bases from V and 2 bases from J, with 20 bases between. Looked up from germline, CDR1 is MNHEY and CDR2 is SVGEGT. This CDR3 has 17 residues. This CDR3 reads CASSRDTGHLGNQPQHF. The CDR3 nucleotides read TGTGCCAGCAGCCGCGATACAGGGCATTTGGGCAATCAGCCCCAGCATTTT.